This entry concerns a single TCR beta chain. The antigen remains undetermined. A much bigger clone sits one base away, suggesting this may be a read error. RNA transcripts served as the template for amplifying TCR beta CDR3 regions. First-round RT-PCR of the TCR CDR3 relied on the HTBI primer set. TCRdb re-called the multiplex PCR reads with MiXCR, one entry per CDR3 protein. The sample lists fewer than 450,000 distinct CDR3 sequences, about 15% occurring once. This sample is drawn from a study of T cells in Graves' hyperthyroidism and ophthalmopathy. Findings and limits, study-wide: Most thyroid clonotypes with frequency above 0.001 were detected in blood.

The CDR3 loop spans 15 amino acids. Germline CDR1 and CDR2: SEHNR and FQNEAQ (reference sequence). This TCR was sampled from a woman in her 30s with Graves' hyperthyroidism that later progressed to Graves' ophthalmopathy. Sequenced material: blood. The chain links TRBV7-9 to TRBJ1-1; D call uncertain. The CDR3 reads CASSLDMGGGTGAFF. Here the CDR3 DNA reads TGTGCCAGCAGCTTAGATATGGGAGGTGGAACTGGAGCTTTCTTT.